The T cell receptor (beta chain) under discussion was sequenced for a study of sequential checkpoint blockade in melanoma. On the study more broadly: First-line arms were nivolumab then ipilimumab, or the reverse, randomized 1:1. After both sequences, patients received maintenance nivolumab.

Treatment described: randomized to nivolumab then ipilimumab (arm A) or the reverse (arm B). Sorted cells were live CD3+CD8+, lacking CD19 and CD56, from PBMCs. Sequencing used immunoSEQ multiplex PCR; TCRdb keeps in-frame clones, though not all of them. The table has some 21,000 clones, 80% to 90% seen once. CDR1 and CDR2 (germline): MDHEN, SYDVKM. Trimming shortened V by 6 bases and J by 3 bases, and 12 bases separated the two germline ends. The CDR3 totals 13 residues. The source of this sequence is a human donor with melanoma. Source: CD8+ T cells sorted from blood (inferred from file names), taken from a patient given nivolumab and ipilimumab in sequence. This chain connects TRBV28 to TRBJ2-7; D call uncertain. CDR3 residues: CASRDTEFYEQYF. CDR3 nucleotide sequence: TGTGCCAGCAGAGATACAGAGTTCTACGAGCAGTACTTC.